Listed below are T cell receptor beta chains from one sample, sequenced in a study of shared clonotypes between healthy human individuals. The protocol was immunoSEQ multiplex PCR, while the TCRdb copy is restricted to in-frame clones and leaves out a portion. The sample gives about 2.3 million clones, approximately 90% of which show up once; 0.3% to 0.45% is in the top ten. Material for sequencing was naive CD4+ T cells from PBMCs. These receptors originate from a man younger than 35 in good health. Some clones in this sample may be carry-over from other donors' samples. The CDR3 runs from the conserved cysteine through the conserved F or W. The D gene is left open where the match is weak. Clone size is stated in some rows and not others, as once, few, many or a class when expanded.

clone_size	v_call	d_call	j_call	cdr3_nt	cdr3_aa
.	TRBV19	.	TRBJ2-7	TGTGCCAGTAGTTGGACGGGTTTTTCCTACGAGCAGTACTTC	CASSWTGFSYEQYF
.	TRBV6-1	TRBD2	TRBJ2-1	TGTGCCAGTAGCGGGGGGACTAGCTCCTACAATGAGCAGTTCTTC	CASSGGTSSYNEQFF
.	TRBV2	.	TRBJ1-2	TGTGCCAGCAGTATAAAGGGGGGAGTCAGTGGCTACACCTTC	CASSIKGGVSGYTF
.	TRBV28	.	TRBJ2-7	TGTGCCAGCAGTTTAAGGGTGTTCTCCCACGAGCAGTACTTC	CASSLRVFSHEQYF
.	TRBV5-1	TRBD1	TRBJ2-1	TGCGCCAGCAGCTTGGGACAGGGGGTCGATGAGCAGTTCTTC	CASSLGQGVDEQFF
.	TRBV5-6	.	TRBJ1-3	TGTGCCAGCAGCCTCCCGGGTGGAAGCTCTGGAAACACCATATATTTT	CASSLPGGSSGNTIYF
.	TRBV28	TRBD2	TRBJ2-5	TGTGCCAGCAGTTTACCAGCGGGAGCGGGGGAGACCCAGTACTTC	CASSLPAGAGETQYF
.	TRBV4-1	TRBD2	TRBJ2-1	TGCGCCAGCAGCCACCTAGCGGGAGTTAGGGTCAATGAGCAGTTCTTC	CASSHLAGVRVNEQFF
.	TRBV5-1	.	TRBJ2-1	TGCGCCAGCAGGCCGGGACAAACCTACAATGAGCAGTTCTTC	CASRPGQTYNEQFF
.	TRBV18	TRBD2	TRBJ2-3	TGTGCCAGCTCCCCCATAGCGGGAGGGAGTACAGATACGCAGTATTTT	CASSPIAGGSTDTQYF
.	TRBV30	TRBD1	TRBJ2-3	TGTGCCTTCCCCAGTCCGGGACAGAGCACAGATACGCAGTATTTT	CAFPSPGQSTDTQYF
once	TRBV5-1	.	TRBJ2-5	TGCGCCAGCAGCTTGGGTTACAGGGGGCCGCGGGAGGGCCACGAGACCCAGTACTTC	CASSLGYRGPREGHETQYF
.	TRBV5-1	.	TRBJ2-1	TGCGCCAGCAGCCTTAGCCAATACAATGAGCAGTTCTTC	CASSLSQYNEQFF
.	TRBV18	.	TRBJ1-2	TGTGCCAGCTCACCACGGGCCCCTCGGGGAGGCTACACCTTC	CASSPRAPRGGYTF
.	TRBV18	.	TRBJ1-1	TGTGCCAGCTCACCACCCAGCCTGAACACTGAAGCTTTCTTT	CASSPPSLNTEAFF
.	TRBV7-9	.	TRBJ2-3	TGTGCCAGCAGCGACCTGGGGCAGAGCACAGATACGCAGTATTTT	CASSDLGQSTDTQYF
.	TRBV7-2	.	TRBJ2-4	TGTGCCAGCAGCTCGCCAACTGGTTGGCAAAACATTCAGTACTTC	CASSSPTGWQNIQYF
.	TRBV7-9	TRBD2	TRBJ2-2	TGTGCCAGCAGCTTAGTTCTAGCGGGCGGGGAGCTGTTTTTT	CASSLVLAGGELFF
.	TRBV23-1	.	TRBJ2-2	TGCGCCAGCAGTCCATTCCCCGGGAGATTTACCGGGGAGCTGTTTTTT	CASSPFPGRFTGELFF
.	TRBV6-5	.	TRBJ1-1	TGTGCCAGCAGAAGGGACAAGAACACTGAAGCTTTCTTT	CASRRDKNTEAFF
.	TRBV7-6	TRBD2	TRBJ2-5	TGTGCCAGCAGTACAATAGCGGGGACACAAGAGACCCAGTACTTC	CASSTIAGTQETQYF
.	TRBV9	.	TRBJ2-5	TGTGCCAGCAGCGTAGGTGTGACGGGGTCGGAGACCCAGTACTTC	CASSVGVTGSETQYF
.	TRBV7-9	.	TRBJ2-7	TGTGCCAGCAGCCGAACACCCTACGAGCAGTACTTC	CASSRTPYEQYF
.	TRBV29-1	TRBD1	TRBJ2-7	TGCAGCGTTGAAGCTCCTCTCCCGGGACAGGGGGCCCGCGAGCAGTACTTC	CSVEAPLPGQGAREQYF
.	TRBV9	.	TRBJ2-1	TGTGCCAGCAGCGTAGGGGGCGATTACTACAATGAGCAGTTCTTC	CASSVGGDYYNEQFF
.	TRBV29-1	.	TRBJ1-5	TGCAGCGTTGTCTTGGGGTATAGCAATCAGCCCCAGCATTTT	CSVVLGYSNQPQHF
.	TRBV21-1	.	TRBJ2-7	TGTGCCAGCAGCAAAGAGGGCGGGAGCAGGTACGAGCAGTACTTC	CASSKEGGSRYEQYF
.	TRBV28	.	TRBJ1-5	TGTGCCAGCAGCTTAGGAAATCAGCCCCAGCATTTT	CASSLGNQPQHF
few	TRBV3-1/TRBV3-2	.	TRBJ1-1	TGTGCCAGCAGCCAAGAAGCTTTCTTT	CASSQEAFF
.	TRBV2	TRBD2	TRBJ2-2	TGTGCCAGCGGTGGACTAGCGGGTGAGACCGGGGAGCTGTTTTTT	CASGGLAGETGELFF
.	TRBV7-9	.	TRBJ2-5	TGTGCCAGCAGCCGCGGGGCAGGGAAGGGCCAGGAGACCCAGTACTTC	CASSRGAGKGQETQYF
.	TRBV28	TRBD2	TRBJ2-7	TGTGCCAGCAGCGGGACTAGCGGGAGTTACGAGCAGTACTTC	CASSGTSGSYEQYF
.	TRBV18	.	TRBJ2-7	TGTGCCAGCTCTCGGGATCCCTACGAGCAGTACTTC	CASSRDPYEQYF
.	TRBV6-1	TRBD2	TRBJ2-3	TGTGCCAGCAGTGGGGTGACTAGCGGGAGGAGGGCAGATACGCAGTATTTT	CASSGVTSGRRADTQYF
.	TRBV5-1	TRBD2	TRBJ2-7	TGCGCCAGCAGCCGAGCTAGCGGGAGTCACTACGAGCAGTACTTC	CASSRASGSHYEQYF
.	TRBV28	.	TRBJ2-7	TGTGCCAGCAGTTTCGACCTTTCCTACGAGCAGTACTTC	CASSFDLSYEQYF
.	TRBV28	.	TRBJ1-2	TGTGCCAGCAGTTTATACTTCAGGGATGAAGATGGCTACACCTTC	CASSLYFRDEDGYTF
.	TRBV4-1	TRBD2	TRBJ2-3	TGCGCCAGCAGCCAAGTCCTAGCGGGAAGCACAGATACGCAGTATTTT	CASSQVLAGSTDTQYF
.	TRBV11-3	TRBD1	TRBJ2-1	TGTGCCAGCAGCCCCTCCGGGACAGGGTACAATGAGCAGTTCTTC	CASSPSGTGYNEQFF
.	TRBV6-4	.	TRBJ2-5	TGTGCCAGCAGTGACTACCCTAGAGAGACCCAGTACTTC	CASSDYPRETQYF